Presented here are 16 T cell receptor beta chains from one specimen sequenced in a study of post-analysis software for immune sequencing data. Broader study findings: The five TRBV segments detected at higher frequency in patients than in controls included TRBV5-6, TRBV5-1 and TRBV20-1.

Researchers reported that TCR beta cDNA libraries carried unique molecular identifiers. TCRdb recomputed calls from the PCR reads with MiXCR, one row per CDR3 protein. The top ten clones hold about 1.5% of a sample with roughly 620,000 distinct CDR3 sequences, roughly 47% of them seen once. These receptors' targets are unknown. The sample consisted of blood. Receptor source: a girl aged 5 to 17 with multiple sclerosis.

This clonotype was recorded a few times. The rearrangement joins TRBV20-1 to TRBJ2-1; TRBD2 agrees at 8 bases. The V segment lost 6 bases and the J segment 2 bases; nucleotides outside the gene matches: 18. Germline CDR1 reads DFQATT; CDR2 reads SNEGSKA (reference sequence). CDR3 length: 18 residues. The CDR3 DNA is TGCAGTGCCACATGGAGTAGCGGGATCCTTGAGCCCTACAATGAGCAGTTCTTC. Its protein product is CSATWSSGILEPYNEQFF.

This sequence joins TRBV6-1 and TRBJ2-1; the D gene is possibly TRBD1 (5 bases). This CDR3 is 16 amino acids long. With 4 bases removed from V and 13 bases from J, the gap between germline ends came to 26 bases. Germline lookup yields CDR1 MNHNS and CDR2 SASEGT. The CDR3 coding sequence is TGTGCCAGCAGTGCTAGATTTCAGGGTGGTCTGGAGACCCAGTTCTTC. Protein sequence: CASSARFQGGLETQFF.

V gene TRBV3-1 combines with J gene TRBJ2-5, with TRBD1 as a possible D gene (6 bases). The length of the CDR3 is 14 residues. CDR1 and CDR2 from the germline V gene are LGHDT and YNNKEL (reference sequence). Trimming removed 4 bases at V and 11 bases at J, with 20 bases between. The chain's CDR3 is CASSPRQGWEEQYF. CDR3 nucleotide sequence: TGTGCCAGCAGCCCCCGGCAGGGGTGGGAAGAGCAGTACTTC.

As DNA, the CDR3 is TGCAGTGCTAGTATCCAGGGGGCCTATAGCAATCAGCCCCAGCATTTT. This sequence encodes CSASIQGAYSNQPQHF. The rearrangement joins TRBV20-1 to TRBJ1-5; the match to TRBD1 covers 8 bases. Germline trimming cut 3 bases from V and 0 bases from J; bases unmatched to any gene: 7. The CDR3 runs 16 residues. Germline CDR1 DFQATT, CDR2 SNEGSKA (reference sequence).

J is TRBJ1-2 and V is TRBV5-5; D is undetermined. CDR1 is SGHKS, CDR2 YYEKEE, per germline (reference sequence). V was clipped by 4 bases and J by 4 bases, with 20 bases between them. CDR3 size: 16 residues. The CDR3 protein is CASSAQAHNPLYGYTF. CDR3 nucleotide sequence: TGTGCCAGCAGCGCTCAGGCTCACAACCCCCTCTATGGCTACACCTTC.

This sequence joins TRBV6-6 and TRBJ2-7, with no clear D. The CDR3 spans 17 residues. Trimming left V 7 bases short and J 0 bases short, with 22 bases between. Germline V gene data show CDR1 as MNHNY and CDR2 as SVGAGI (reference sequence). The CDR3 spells CASKGSIGQSNSYEQYF. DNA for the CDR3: TGTGCCAGCAAAGGCTCTATAGGGCAGTCAAACTCCTACGAGCAGTACTTC.

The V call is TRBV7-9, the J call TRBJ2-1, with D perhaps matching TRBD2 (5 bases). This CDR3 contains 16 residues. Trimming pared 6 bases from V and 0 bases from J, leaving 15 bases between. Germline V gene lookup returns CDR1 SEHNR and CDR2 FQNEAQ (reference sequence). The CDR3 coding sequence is TGTGCCAGCAGTCAAACGCGGAGGTCCTCCTACAATGAGCAGTTCTTC. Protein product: CASSQTRRSSYNEQFF.

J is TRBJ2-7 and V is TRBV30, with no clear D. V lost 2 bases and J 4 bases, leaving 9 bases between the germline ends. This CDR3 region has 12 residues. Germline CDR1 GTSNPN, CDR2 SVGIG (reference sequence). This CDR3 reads CAWSPSQYEQYF. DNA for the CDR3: TGTGCCTGGAGTCCCTCGCAATACGAGCAGTACTTC.

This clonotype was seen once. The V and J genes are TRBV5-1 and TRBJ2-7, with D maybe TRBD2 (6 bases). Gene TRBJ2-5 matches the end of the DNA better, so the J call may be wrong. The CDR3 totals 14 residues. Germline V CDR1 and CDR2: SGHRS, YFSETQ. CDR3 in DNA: TGCGCCAGCAGCTGGAGACTAGGCGGCGAGACCCAGTACTTC. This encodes CASSWRLGGETQYF.

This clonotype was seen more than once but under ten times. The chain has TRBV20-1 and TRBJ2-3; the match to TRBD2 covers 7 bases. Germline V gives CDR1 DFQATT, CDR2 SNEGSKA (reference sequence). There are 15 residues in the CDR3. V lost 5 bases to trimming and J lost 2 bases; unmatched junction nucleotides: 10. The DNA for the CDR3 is TGCAGTGCTCGTTCGGGGCGGGACTACACAGATACGCAGTATTTT. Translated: CSARSGRDYTDTQYF.

CDR3 nucleotides: TGTGCCAGCAGCGGCCAGGGAGGACCCATTTCCGGGGAGCTGTTTTTT. This sequence encodes CASSGQGGPISGELFF. The gene calls are TRBV7-3 and TRBJ2-2; possibly TRBD2 for D (6 bases). The germline gives CDR1 SGHTA, CDR2 FQGTGA. Trimming removed 5 bases at V and 6 bases at J, with 19 bases between. The CDR3 loop spans 16 amino acids. The full variable domain, in which reference TRBV7-3 and TRBJ2-2 provide the parts outside the CDR3, is GAGVSQTPSNKVTEKGKYVELRCDPISGHTALYWYRQSLGQGPEFLIYFQGTGAADDSGLPNDRFFAVRPEGSVSTLKIQRTERGDSAVYLCASSGQGGPISGELFFGEGSRLTVL.

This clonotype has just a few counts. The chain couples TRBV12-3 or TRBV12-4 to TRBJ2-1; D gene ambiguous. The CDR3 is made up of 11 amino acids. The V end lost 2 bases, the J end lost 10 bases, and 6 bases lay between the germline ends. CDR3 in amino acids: CASSLSLEQFF. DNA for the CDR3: TGTGCCAGCAGTTTATCTCTAGAGCAGTTCTTC.

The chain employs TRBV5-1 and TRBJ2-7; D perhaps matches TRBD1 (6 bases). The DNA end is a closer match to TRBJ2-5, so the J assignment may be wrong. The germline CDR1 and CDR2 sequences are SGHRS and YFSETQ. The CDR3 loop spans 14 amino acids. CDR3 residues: CASNPTGTMETQYF. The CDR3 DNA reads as TGCGCCAGCAACCCGACCGGGACAATGGAGACCCAGTACTTC.

The CDR3 here is CSVAPTGPSSEAFF. In nucleotides, the CDR3 is TGCAGCGTTGCTCCGACTGGACCTTCGTCCGAAGCTTTCTTT. The genes are TRBV29-1 and TRBJ1-1; D remains unclear. Germline CDR1 and CDR2: SQVTM and ANQGSEA. CDR3 length: 14 amino acids. Trimming removed 4 bases at V and 8 bases at J, with 20 bases between.

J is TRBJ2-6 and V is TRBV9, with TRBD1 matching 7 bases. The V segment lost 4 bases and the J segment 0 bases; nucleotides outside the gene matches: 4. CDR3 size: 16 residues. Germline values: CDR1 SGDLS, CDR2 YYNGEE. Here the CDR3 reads CASSPTGHSGANVLTF. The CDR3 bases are TGTGCCAGCAGCCCGACAGGGCACTCTGGGGCCAACGTCCTGACTTTC.

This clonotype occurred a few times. The CDR3 DNA reads as TGCAGCGTGGGGGGGGGCTACACCTTC. Encoded protein: CSVGGGYTF. The chain employs TRBV29-1 and TRBJ1-2, with D possibly being TRBD1 (5 bases). Per the germline V gene, CDR1 is SQVTM and CDR2 is ANQGSEA. The CDR3 spans 9 residues. Trimming left V 6 bases short and J 8 bases short, with 7 bases between. The whole variable domain, remainder taken from reference TRBV29-1 and TRBJ1-2, is SAVISQKPSRDICQRGTSLTIQCQVDSQVTMMFWYRQQPGQSLTLIATANQGSEATYESGFVIDKFPISRPNLTFSTLTVSNMSPEDSSIYLCSVGGGYTFGSGTRLTVV.